This T cell receptor (beta chain) was sequenced for a study of Tregs in tolerant kidney transplant recipients. Study findings and constraints: Tregs expanded with activated donor B cells seemed most donor-specific. Findings come from small patient numbers and require larger validation.

As regards this clone: The antigen is undetermined.

Thawed PBMCs were FACS-sorted into unstimulated CD4+CD25+CD127- regulatory T cells, CD4+CD25- non-regulatory cells, CD4 and CD8 cells. The V gene's germline CDR1 is SGHTA and CDR2 FQGNSA. V lost 0 bases, J lost 2 bases, and 8 bases stayed unmatched. CDR3 length equals 18 residues. Sequencing used immunoSEQ multiplex PCR; TCRdb keeps in-frame clones, though not all of them. This table has over 50,000 clones, around 83% appearing once. The V gene is TRBV7-2, the J gene TRBJ2-5, with TRBD2 matching 11 bases. This clonotype was obtained from a human donor in good health. Sequencing used CD4+ T cells from blood. CDR3 nucleotide sequence: TGTGCCAGCAGCTTAGCGCTAGCGGGGGGTCCCCGACAAGAGACCCAGTACTTC. Protein: CASSLALAGGPRQETQYF.